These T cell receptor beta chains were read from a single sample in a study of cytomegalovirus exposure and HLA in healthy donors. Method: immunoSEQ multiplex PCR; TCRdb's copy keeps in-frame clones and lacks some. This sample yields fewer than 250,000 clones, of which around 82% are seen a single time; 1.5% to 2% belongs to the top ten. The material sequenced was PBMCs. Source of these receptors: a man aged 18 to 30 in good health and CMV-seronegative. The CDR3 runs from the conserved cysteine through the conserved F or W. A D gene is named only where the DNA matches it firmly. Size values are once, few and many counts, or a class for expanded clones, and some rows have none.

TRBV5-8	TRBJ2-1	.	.	TGTGCCAGCAGCTTGGACGGGAATGAGCAGTTCTTC	CASSLDGNEQFF
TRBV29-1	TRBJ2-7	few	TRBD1	TGCAGCGTTGCGGGACAGGGAACCTACGAGCAGTACTTC	CSVAGQGTYEQYF
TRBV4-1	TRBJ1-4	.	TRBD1	TGCGCCAGCAGCCAAGATTTCCGGGACAGGGCTAAAATTGGGAAACTGTTTTTT	CASSQDFRDRAKIGKLFF
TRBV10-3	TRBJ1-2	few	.	TGTGCCATCAGTGAGAGGCAGGGGATACTATGGAGCTACACCTTC	CAISERQGILWSYTF
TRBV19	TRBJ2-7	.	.	TGTGCCAGTAGTATATCAGAAACAGCCTACGAGCAGTACTTC	CASSISETAYEQYF
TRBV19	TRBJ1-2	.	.	TGTGCCAGTAGCAGCAGGGATTCTAACTATGGCTACACCTTC	CASSSRDSNYGYTF
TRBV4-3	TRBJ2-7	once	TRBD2	TGCGCCAGCAGCCACGGGAGGGGAATCCACGAGCAGTACTTC	CASSHGRGIHEQYF
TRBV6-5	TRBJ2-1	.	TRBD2	TGTGCCAGCAGTTCCCAACTAGCGGGGCACAATGAGCAGTTCTTC	CASSSQLAGHNEQFF
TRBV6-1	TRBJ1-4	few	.	TGTGCCAGCAGTGAACAACCGGGGGAAAAACTGTTTTTT	CASSEQPGEKLFF
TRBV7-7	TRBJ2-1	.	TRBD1	TGTGCTAGCAGCTTAAGTGCCAACAGGGGGGCAAGTGAGCAGTTCTTC	CASSLSANRGASEQFF
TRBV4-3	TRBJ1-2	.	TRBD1	TGCGCCAGCAGCACCGGGACAGGCCCTTTTAACGGGGGCTACACCTTC	CASSTGTGPFNGGYTF
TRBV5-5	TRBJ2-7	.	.	TGTGCCAGCAGCTTGGAATGGGGCCGGTCCTACGAGCAGTACTTC	CASSLEWGRSYEQYF
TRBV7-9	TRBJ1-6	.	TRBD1	TGTGCCAGCAGCCCAAGACAGGGTAGTGGTACTTCACCCCTCCACTTT	CASSPRQGSGTSPLHF
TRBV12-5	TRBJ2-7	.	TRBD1	TGTGCTAGTGGTTTGCTTTCCGGACAGGGCCGGGAGCAGTACTTC	CASGLLSGQGREQYF
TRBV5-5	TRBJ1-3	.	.	TGTGCCAGCAGCTTTACGGGGGGTGGTGGAAACACCATATATTTT	CASSFTGGGGNTIYF
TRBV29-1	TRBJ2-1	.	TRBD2	TGCAGCGTTGGCCACCCCCGTGGGCGGGAGGTTGGTGAGCAGTTCTTC	CSVGHPRGREVGEQFF
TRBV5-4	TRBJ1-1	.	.	TGTGCCAGCAGCTTGGAGTCAGGCCCAAACACTGAAGCTTTCTTT	CASSLESGPNTEAFF
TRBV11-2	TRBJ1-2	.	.	TGTGCCAGCAGCTTAGGATGGCAGGGAGGTAGCTATGGCTACACCTTC	CASSLGWQGGSYGYTF
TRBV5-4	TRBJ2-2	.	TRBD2	TGTGCCAGCAGCTTGGCCGCGGGACTAGCGGGAACCGGGGAGCTGTTTTTT	CASSLAAGLAGTGELFF
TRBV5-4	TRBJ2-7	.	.	TGTGCCAGCAGCTTGGACGGCTACGAGCAGTACTTC	CASSLDGYEQYF
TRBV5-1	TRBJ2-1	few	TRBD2	TGCGCCAGCAGCCTTCGGGGAGGGAATGAGCAGTTCTTC	CASSLRGGNEQFF
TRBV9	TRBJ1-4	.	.	TGTGCCAGCAGCGCCGGCGGGGCAGGGCTCAACTTTAATGAAAAACTGTTTTTT	CASSAGGAGLNFNEKLFF
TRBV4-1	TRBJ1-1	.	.	TGCGCCAGCAGCCAAGAGGTAGGGGCTGAAGCTTTCTTT	CASSQEVGAEAFF
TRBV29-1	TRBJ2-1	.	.	TGCAGCGTTAGACGGGGCTCCTACAATGAGCAGTTCTTC	CSVRRGSYNEQFF
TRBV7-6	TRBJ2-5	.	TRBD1	TGTGCCAGCAGCCCCGGACAGGGACAAGAGACCCAGTACTTC	CASSPGQGQETQYF
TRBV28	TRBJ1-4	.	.	TGTGCCAGCAGGTCCGGCGGGGAAAAACTGTTTTTT	CASRSGGEKLFF
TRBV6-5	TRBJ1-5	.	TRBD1	TGTGCCAGCAGTTACTCAACAGGGGCCAATCAGCCCCAGCATTTT	CASSYSTGANQPQHF
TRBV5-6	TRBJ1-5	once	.	TGTGCCAGCAGTGGCTTGGGGGCTCAGCCCCAGCATTTT	CASSGLGAQPQHF
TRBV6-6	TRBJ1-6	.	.	TGTGCCAGCAGTTACTCCCGGGTCGTCAGTAATTCACCCCTCCACTTT	CASSYSRVVSNSPLHF
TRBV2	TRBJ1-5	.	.	TGTGCCAGCACCGGGACTTTAAATCAGCCCCAGCATTTT	CASTGTLNQPQHF
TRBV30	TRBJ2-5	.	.	TGTGCCTGGAGTGCATGGGCTCCGGGGGACCAAGAGACCCAGTACTTC	CAWSAWAPGDQETQYF
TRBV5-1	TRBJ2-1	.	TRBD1	TGCGCCAGCAGCTTGGAGGGACAGGGTTACAATGAGCAGTTCTTC	CASSLEGQGYNEQFF
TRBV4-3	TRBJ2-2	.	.	TGCGCCAGCAGCCCTTCCTCCGCGAACACCGGGGAGCTGTTTTTT	CASSPSSANTGELFF
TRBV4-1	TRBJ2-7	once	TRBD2	TGCGCCAGCAGCCAAGATTATGGCGGGGGGATACCCTACGAGCAGTACTTC	CASSQDYGGGIPYEQYF
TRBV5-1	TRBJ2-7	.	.	TGCGCCAGCAGTGCCGACTATTTCGAGCAGTACTTC	CASSADYFEQYF
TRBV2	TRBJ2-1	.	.	TGTGCCAGCAGCGCACAGGGAGCTTCCTACAATGAGCAGTTCTTC	CASSAQGASYNEQFF
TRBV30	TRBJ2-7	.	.	TGTGCCTGGAGCTATGGGGCTGCCTACGAGCAGTACTTC	CAWSYGAAYEQYF
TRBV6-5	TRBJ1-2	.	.	TGTGCCAGCAGTCAGGCAGTCGCTGATGGCTACACCTTC	CASSQAVADGYTF
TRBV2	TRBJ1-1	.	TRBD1	TGTGCCAGCAGTAAAGACAGGGGGGTATCTGAAGCTTTCTTT	CASSKDRGVSEAFF
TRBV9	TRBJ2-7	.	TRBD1	TGTGCCAGCAGTCCTACCCCGGGACAGGGCCCCTACGAGCAGTACTTC	CASSPTPGQGPYEQYF
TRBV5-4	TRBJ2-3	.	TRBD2	TGTGCCAGCAGCCGAGCGGGGGCAGGCACAGATACGCAGTATTTT	CASSRAGAGTDTQYF
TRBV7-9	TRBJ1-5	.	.	TGTGCCAGCAGCTTAGGAGGCCCACCTCAGCCCCAGCATTTT	CASSLGGPPQPQHF
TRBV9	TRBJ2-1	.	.	TGTGCCAGCAGCGTAGATTCTAGCCCCTACAATGAGCAGTTCTTC	CASSVDSSPYNEQFF